This T cell receptor beta chain was profiled in a study of PD-1 blockade in mismatch repair-deficient tumors. The data were produced by immunoSEQ multiplex PCR, yet TCRdb's version contains in-frame clones alone and is incomplete. The data show under 95,000 clones, with approximately 81% seen just once and roughly 2.5% held by the top ten. This clone was recorded a few times. Trimming took off 1 base at V and 0 bases at J, with 17 bases between the two ends. CDR3 length equals 17 residues. Per the germline V gene, CDR1 is SGHRS and CDR2 is YFSETQ. The chain employs TRBV5-1 and TRBJ2-7, with a tentative D call TRBD1 (6 bases). The receptor was isolated from an adult with mismatch repair-deficient cancer. The sample consisted of peripheral blood, taken 12 weeks after starting pembrolizumab. DNA for the CDR3: TGCGCCAGCAGCTTGAGGCCAGGGACACTCAGCTCCTACGAGCAGTACTTC. This sequence encodes CASSLRPGTLSSYEQYF.